This T cell receptor (beta chain) was obtained from a study of blood T cells in healthy people across ages. Study observations and caveats: One million T cells yielded diversity estimates that were considered underestimates. The study found more naive CD4+ cells and higher diversity in long-lived than aged donors.

This CDR3 is built from 13 residues. V dropped 3 bases and J dropped 5 bases, with 8 bases sitting between them. The study drew donors from healthy Caucasian individuals in Russia aged about 6 to 90. It was with a sample-barcoded 5' primer and a J-beta primer mix that a second PCR of roughly 7 to 12 cycles was run. Template switching added a 12-random-nucleotide identifier to every cDNA molecule. One entry per CDR3 protein results from TCRdb running MiXCR on the 5' RACE reads. The table has hundreds of thousands of distinct CDR3 sequences, about 32% seen once. Regarding this clonotype: The antigen remains unidentified.

The rearrangement uses TRBV12-3 or TRBV12-4 and TRBJ2-1; D not resolved. The sequence was obtained from an elderly woman in good health. Material: blood. In DNA, the CDR3 is TGTGCCAGCAGTTTGAAAGGAAACAATGAGCAGTTCTTC. Encoded protein: CASSLKGNNEQFF.